The rows below give T cell receptor beta chains drawn from one sample of a study of T cells after yellow fever vaccination. TCRdb re-called the 5' RACE reads with MiXCR, one entry per CDR3 protein. The sample shows roughly 310,000 distinct CDR3 sequences, 8.5% to 10% of them seen only once. This specimen consisted of PBMCs, obtained on the day of the first yellow fever vaccination. All receptors come from a man between 18 and 35 years old who received the YFV17D yellow fever vaccine. The CDR3 runs from the conserved cysteine through the conserved F or W. Each record gives: clone size, V gene, D gene, J gene, CDR3 DNA, CDR3 protein. D genes are given only for firm matches. Rows give clone size only sometimes, using once, few, many, or a class for an expanded clone.

clone size: many; V gene: TRBV6-1; D gene: -; J gene: TRBJ2-3; CDR3 DNA: TGTGCCAGCAGTGAATTTGTAGATCAAGATACGCAGTATTTT; CDR3 protein: CASSEFVDQDTQYF
clone size: many; V gene: TRBV20-1; D gene: -; J gene: TRBJ2-1; CDR3 DNA: TGCAGTGCTCCCCTGCACCGAGGGGGGGAGCAGTTCTTC; CDR3 protein: CSAPLHRGGEQFF
clone size: -; V gene: TRBV4-1; D gene: -; J gene: TRBJ2-3; CDR3 DNA: TGCGCCAGCAGCCCGACAGGCCCCGGAGATACGCAGTATTTT; CDR3 protein: CASSPTGPGDTQYF
clone size: -; V gene: TRBV29-1; D gene: -; J gene: TRBJ2-3; CDR3 DNA: TGCAGCGTTGGGGCCGGTGATACGCAGTATTTT; CDR3 protein: CSVGAGDTQYF
clone size: many; V gene: TRBV9; D gene: -; J gene: TRBJ2-3; CDR3 DNA: TGTGCCAGCAGCCCTGGGGCGGGAGATACGCAGTATTTT; CDR3 protein: CASSPGAGDTQYF
clone size: few; V gene: TRBV20-1; D gene: -; J gene: TRBJ2-1; CDR3 DNA: TGCAGTGCTAGAGCGGTCGGCTGGGACTACAATGAGCAGTTCTTC; CDR3 protein: CSARAVGWDYNEQFF
clone size: -; V gene: TRBV9; D gene: TRBD2; J gene: TRBJ2-3; CDR3 DNA: TGTGCCAGCAGCGTCCGGACTAGCGGAAGCACAGATACGCAGTATTTT; CDR3 protein: CASSVRTSGSTDTQYF
clone size: few; V gene: TRBV3-1; D gene: -; J gene: TRBJ2-1; CDR3 DNA: TGTGCCAGCAGCCAAGGAATCCCCTCCTACAATGAGCAGTTCTTC; CDR3 protein: CASSQGIPSYNEQFF
clone size: many; V gene: TRBV25-1; D gene: TRBD1; J gene: TRBJ1-1; CDR3 DNA: TGTGCCAGCAGTGAATTGGGGACAGTTCGTAACACTGAAGCTTTCTTT; CDR3 protein: CASSELGTVRNTEAFF
clone size: -; V gene: TRBV11-2; D gene: TRBD1; J gene: TRBJ2-1; CDR3 DNA: TGTGCCAGCAGCCTGCGACAGGGTGGTCTCCTACAATGGGAGCAGTTCTTC; CDR3 protein: CASSLRQGGLLQWEQFF
clone size: -; V gene: TRBV24-1; D gene: TRBD1; J gene: TRBJ2-1; CDR3 DNA: TGTGCCACCAGGGGGACAGGGTCGAATGAGCAGTTCTTC; CDR3 protein: CATRGTGSNEQFF
clone size: few; V gene: TRBV5-1; D gene: TRBD1; J gene: TRBJ2-1; CDR3 DNA: TGCGCCAGCAGCTTGGTTCCCGGACAGGGGGTTTGGTTCTTC; CDR3 protein: CASSLVPGQGVWFF
clone size: many; V gene: TRBV12-3/TRBV12-4; D gene: -; J gene: TRBJ1-2; CDR3 DNA: TGTGCCAGCAGTTCACGGGGTTCAGCCCACTATGGCTACACCTTC; CDR3 protein: CASSSRGSAHYGYTF
clone size: few; V gene: TRBV29-1; D gene: -; J gene: TRBJ1-1; CDR3 DNA: TGCAGCGTATTCTTGGAGAAAGCTTTCTTT; CDR3 protein: CSVFLEKAFF
clone size: -; V gene: TRBV6-5; D gene: TRBD1; J gene: TRBJ2-3; CDR3 DNA: TGTGCCAGCAGTTTTACAGGGGTCCCCACAGATACGCAGTATTTT; CDR3 protein: CASSFTGVPTDTQYF
clone size: -; V gene: TRBV28; D gene: -; J gene: TRBJ1-2; CDR3 DNA: TGTGCCAGCAGTTTAGGTGAGAGGCTTCAAGGCTACACCTTC; CDR3 protein: CASSLGERLQGYTF
clone size: -; V gene: TRBV20-1; D gene: TRBD1; J gene: TRBJ1-2; CDR3 DNA: TGCAGTGCTAGGGGGACAGGCAAGTTCTACTATGGCTACACCTTC; CDR3 protein: CSARGTGKFYYGYTF
clone size: -; V gene: TRBV6-6; D gene: -; J gene: TRBJ2-1; CDR3 DNA: TGTGCCAGCAGTTCTAGGACGGACAATGAGCAGTTCTTC; CDR3 protein: CASSSRTDNEQFF
clone size: -; V gene: TRBV4-3; D gene: -; J gene: TRBJ1-2; CDR3 DNA: TGCGCCAGCAGCCAATCGGGGTCCCCCTATGGCTACACCTTC; CDR3 protein: CASSQSGSPYGYTF
clone size: many; V gene: TRBV7-2; D gene: -; J gene: TRBJ1-3; CDR3 DNA: TGTGCCAGCAGCCCCGGGACGGCCACTGGAAACACCATATATTTT; CDR3 protein: CASSPGTATGNTIYF
clone size: few; V gene: TRBV4-3; D gene: -; J gene: TRBJ1-3; CDR3 DNA: TGCGCCAGCAGCCAAGAACTTCTCTCGACGGGAAACACCATATATTTT; CDR3 protein: CASSQELLSTGNTIYF
clone size: many; V gene: TRBV6-5; D gene: TRBD1; J gene: TRBJ2-1; CDR3 DNA: TGTGCCAGCAGTTACTCGACAGGGGTGGGCAATGAGCAGTTCTTC; CDR3 protein: CASSYSTGVGNEQFF
clone size: -; V gene: TRBV11-3; D gene: -; J gene: TRBJ2-2; CDR3 DNA: TGTGCCAGCAGCTTAGATCATTCCGGGGAGCTGTTTTTT; CDR3 protein: CASSLDHSGELFF
clone size: -; V gene: TRBV13; D gene: -; J gene: TRBJ1-5; CDR3 DNA: TGTGCCAGCAGCTCGGGCCGGGATCAGCCCCAGCATTTT; CDR3 protein: CASSSGRDQPQHF
clone size: -; V gene: TRBV7-2; D gene: -; J gene: TRBJ1-1; CDR3 DNA: TGTGCCAGCAGCTTAGTGGTTGCGATAGACCAAAACACTGAAGCTTTCTTT; CDR3 protein: CASSLVVAIDQNTEAFF
clone size: -; V gene: TRBV7-3; D gene: TRBD1; J gene: TRBJ2-1; CDR3 DNA: TGTGCCAGCAGCTCCCAGGGGAAGGGGGCCTTCTACAATGAGCAGTTCTTC; CDR3 protein: CASSSQGKGAFYNEQFF
clone size: many; V gene: TRBV7-2; D gene: -; J gene: TRBJ2-5; CDR3 DNA: TGTGCCAGCAGCTTAGCGTTTAGCAGGGAGACCCAGTACTTC; CDR3 protein: CASSLAFSRETQYF
clone size: -; V gene: TRBV14; D gene: TRBD1; J gene: TRBJ2-4; CDR3 DNA: TGTGCCAGCAGCCAAGCTGGACAGGGTAACATTCAGTACTTC; CDR3 protein: CASSQAGQGNIQYF
clone size: few; V gene: TRBV7-9; D gene: -; J gene: TRBJ1-2; CDR3 DNA: TGTGCCAGCAGCTTAACTGACCTCTATGGCTACACCTTC; CDR3 protein: CASSLTDLYGYTF
clone size: few; V gene: TRBV7-8; D gene: TRBD2; J gene: TRBJ2-5; CDR3 DNA: TGTGCCAGCAGCTTAATCTTAGCAGCGGGGGGTGGTGAGACCCAGTACTTC; CDR3 protein: CASSLILAAGGGETQYF
clone size: few; V gene: TRBV5-1; D gene: -; J gene: TRBJ2-4; CDR3 DNA: TGCGCCAGCAGCCCCGTGATGACGGGGTGGAACATTCAGTACTTC; CDR3 protein: CASSPVMTGWNIQYF
clone size: -; V gene: TRBV19; D gene: -; J gene: TRBJ1-5; CDR3 DNA: TGTGCCAGTAGTGTTCAGGGAAACTCTCCGTATCAGCCCCAGCATTTT; CDR3 protein: CASSVQGNSPYQPQHF